This T cell receptor (beta chain) is drawn from a study of response to subunit inactivated influenza vaccine. Whole-study findings and limits: Authors suggested each seasonal flu vaccination may recruit only limited numbers of new T cells.

One entry per CDR3 protein results from TCRdb running MiXCR on the RT-PCR reads. The repertoire holds 860,000 or so distinct CDR3 sequences, with around 20% as singletons. Germline loops: CDR1 MNHEY, CDR2 SVGEGT. Trimming stripped 2 bases from V and 4 bases from J, with 12 bases between. The CDR3 totals 15 residues. This clonotype has just a few counts. As yet, its antigen is unknown. The sequencing here drew on PBMCs from blood, taken roughly 5 days after vaccination. This receptor was identified in a man aged 45-60 years who received an inactivated influenza vaccine. The chain uses TRBV6-2 or TRBV6-3 and TRBJ2-1, with D tentatively TRBD1 (6 bases). CDR3 loop: CASSYSRDTYNEQFF. CDR3 bases: TGTGCCAGCAGTTACAGTCGGGACACATACAATGAGCAGTTCTTC.